The 23 T cell receptor beta chains presented below share a single source sample, sequenced in a study of siplizumab effects on memory and regulatory T cells. Method: immunoSEQ multiplex PCR; TCRdb's copy keeps in-frame clones and lacks some. Among roughly 110,000 clones, around 93% were seen once, and the ten largest hold about 0.16%. The sequenced material came from non-Treg CD4+ T cells sorted from blood. Receptors were obtained from a human donor in good health.

The V gene is TRBV7-2, the J gene TRBJ1-2; D is undetermined. V lost 5 bases to trimming and J lost 5 bases, with 15 bases between them. The germline CDR1 and CDR2 sequences are SGHTA and FQGNSA. This CDR3 spans 14 amino acids. The CDR3 DNA is TGTGCCAGCAGCCATTCGACGGCTACATATGGCTACACCTTC. Translating it yields CASSHSTATYGYTF.

The chain is built from TRBV2 and TRBJ2-7, with no clear D. Germline values: CDR1 SNHLY, CDR2 FYNNEI. The CDR3 sequence is 12 residues long. V gave up 6 bases and J gave up 5 bases, with 11 bases separating them. The CDR3 coding sequence is TGTGCCAGCAGGCTGGGTATCCACGAGCAGTACTTC. Translated, it gives CASRLGIHEQYF. The complete variable domain, with remaining parts taken from reference TRBV2 and TRBJ2-7, reads EPEVTQTPSHQVTQMGQEVILRCVPISNHLYFYWYRQILGQKVEFLVSFYNNEISEKSEIFDDQFSVERPDGSNFTLKIRSTKLEDSAMYFCASRLGIHEQYFGPGTRLTVT.

This chain links TRBV5-1 with TRBJ2-7; TRBD2 is a possible D gene (6 bases). The CDR3 spans 14 residues. Germline CDR1 reads SGHRS; CDR2 reads YFSETQ. V lost 5 bases, J lost 3 bases, and 15 bases lay in between. This chain's CDR3 is CASSSGGADYEQYF. The CDR3 nucleotides read TGCGCCAGCAGTTCCGGGGGAGCCGACTACGAGCAGTACTTC.

The chain employs TRBV7-3 and TRBJ2-7, with 7 positions matching TRBD1. Germline assignment: CDR1 SGHTA and CDR2 FQGTGA. This CDR3 has 13 amino acids. The V and J ends lost 0 bases and 8 bases, in that order; junction bases with no gene match: 4. In nucleotides, the CDR3 is TGTGCCAGCAGCTTAACTGGACAGGACCAGCAGTACTTC. This sequence encodes CASSLTGQDQQYF.

CDR3 DNA sequence: TGTGCCAGCAGCTTTGGGGGCTCCTACAATGAGCAGTTCTTC. It codes for CASSFGGSYNEQFF. V usage is TRBV9 and J usage is TRBJ2-1; the D call may be TRBD1 or TRBD2 (5 bases each). Germline values: CDR1 SGDLS, CDR2 YYNGEE. V lost 4 bases to trimming and J lost 0 bases, with 8 bases between them. This CDR3 spans 14 amino acids.

In this sample, this clone turned up once. This chain connects TRBV29-1 to TRBJ2-4; D uncertain. This CDR3 is built from 12 residues. V was cut by 6 bases and J by 0 bases, with 6 bases left in between. Per the germline V gene, CDR1 is SQVTM and CDR2 is ANQGSEA. CDR3 residues: CSVELAKNIQYF. The CDR3 coding sequence is TGCAGCGTAGAGCTAGCCAAAAACATTCAGTACTTC.

The rearrangement links TRBV30 to TRBJ2-5; D is ambiguous. V lost 2 bases, J lost 5 bases, and 12 bases lay in between. This CDR3 has 13 amino acids. Germline assignment: CDR1 GTSNPN and CDR2 SVGIG (reference sequence). CDR3: CAWSITGVETQYF. CDR3 nucleotide sequence: TGTGCCTGGAGTATAACTGGCGTGGAGACCCAGTACTTC. The full variable domain, in which reference TRBV30 and TRBJ2-5 provide the parts outside the CDR3, is SQTIHQWPATLVQPVGSPLSLECTVEGTSNPNLYWYRQAAGRGLQLLFYSVGIGQISSEVPQNLSASRPQDRQFILSSKKLLLSDSGFYLCAWSITGVETQYFGPGTRLLVL.

This clone was counted between two and nine times. V gene TRBV5-1 combines with J gene TRBJ2-7; 11 bases fit TRBD1. In germline, CDR1 is SGHRS, CDR2 YFSETQ. The V gene end was trimmed by 1 base and the J gene end by 5 bases; junction bases not matched to a gene: 11. This CDR3 has 17 amino acids. The CDR3 sequence is CASSLTVQGQGANEQYF. Here the CDR3 DNA reads TGCGCCAGCAGCTTGACCGTGCAAGGACAGGGGGCCAACGAGCAGTACTTC.

V is TRBV19 and J is TRBJ1-1, with 7 nucleotides matching TRBD1. CDR3 length equals 12 residues. The germline CDR1 and CDR2 sequences are LNHDA and SQIVND (reference sequence). V was pared by 10 bases and J by 1 base, with 3 bases of the junction left unmatched. The CDR3 DNA follows: TGTGCCACGAGGGACAGGAACACTGAAGCTTTCTTT. As protein: CATRDRNTEAFF.

This sequence joins TRBV7-2 and TRBJ2-1; D is tentatively TRBD1 or TRBD2 (5 bases each). Per the germline V gene, CDR1 is SGHTA and CDR2 is FQGNSA. This CDR3 is 16 amino acids long. V shed 2 bases and J shed 3 bases, with 14 bases lying between them. The CDR3 sequence: CASSLQTGTIYNEQFF. The CDR3 nucleotides are TGTGCCAGCAGCTTACAAACCGGGACCATCTACAATGAGCAGTTCTTC. The complete variable domain, with remaining parts taken from reference TRBV7-2 and TRBJ2-1, reads GAGVSQSPSNKVTEKGKDVELRCDPISGHTALYWYRQSLGQGLEFLIYFQGNSAPDKSGLPSDRFSAERTGGSVSTLTIQRTQQEDSAVYLCASSLQTGTIYNEQFFGPGTRLTVL.

The gene calls are TRBV13 and TRBJ1-3; D uncertain. Trimming stripped 4 bases from V and 5 bases from J, with 24 bases between. The CDR3 totals 18 residues. The germline gives CDR1 PRHDT, CDR2 FYEKMQ (reference sequence). The CDR3 protein is CASSSKKHRAVNRNTIYF. In DNA form, the CDR3 reads TGTGCCAGCAGCTCAAAAAAACACCGGGCCGTTAACCGAAACACCATATATTTT.

The chain couples TRBV5-1 to TRBJ2-7; 7 bases are shared with TRBD1. CDR3 length: 15 residues. The trim removed 0 bases at V and 4 bases at J, leaving 7 bases unmatched. CDR1 SGHRS and CDR2 YFSETQ come from the germline V gene. The CDR3: CASSLDQGVVYEQYF. As DNA, the CDR3 is TGCGCCAGCAGCTTGGACCAGGGGGTCGTTTACGAGCAGTACTTC.

This chain uses TRBV25-1 with TRBJ1-1, with 9 bases matching TRBD1. Germline assignment: CDR1 MGHDK and CDR2 SYGVNS. The CDR3 has 16 residues. The ends lost 5 bases at V and 4 bases at J; junction bases unmatched: 11. This chain's CDR3 is CASSPGTGWLGTEAFF. CDR3 bases: TGTGCCAGCAGTCCGGGGACAGGGTGGTTGGGCACTGAAGCTTTCTTT.

The rearrangement joins TRBV13 to TRBJ2-2, with D possibly being TRBD1 (5 bases). CDR3 length: 17 amino acids. With 6 bases removed from V and 3 bases from J, the gap between germline ends came to 20 bases. Germline assignment: CDR1 PRHDT and CDR2 FYEKMQ (reference sequence). CDR3 sequence: CASRRVRSLGDTGELFF. Written as DNA, the CDR3 is TGTGCCAGCAGAAGGGTGAGGTCGTTAGGGGACACCGGGGAGCTGTTTTTT.

The sample holds one count of this clone. The chain recombines TRBV7-8 with TRBJ1-2; 9 bases are shared with TRBD1. Germline CDR1 and CDR2: SGHVS and FQNEAQ. Trimming cost V 4 bases and J 3 bases; bases outside gene matches: 3. CDR3 length equals 14 residues. This chain's CDR3 is CASSSQGADYGYTF. DNA of the CDR3: TGTGCCAGCAGCTCACAGGGGGCGGACTATGGCTACACCTTC.

The chain couples TRBV10-3 to TRBJ1-2; TRBD1 is a possible D gene (6 bases). Trimming cost V 10 bases and J 3 bases, with 15 bases left between them. CDR1 and CDR2 from the germline V gene are ENHRY and SYGVKD. This CDR3 comprises 13 residues. The CDR3 DNA reads as TGTGCCACGGGAGGGGGGGTAGACTATGGCTACACCTTC. Its translation: CATGGGVDYGYTF.

This clone has a single count. V gene TRBV10-3 combines with J gene TRBJ2-3; D is possibly TRBD2 (7 bases). V was cut by 3 bases and J by 4 bases, with 17 bases left in between. The CDR3 has 16 residues. Germline V gives CDR1 ENHRY, CDR2 SYGVKD. CDR3 residues: CAISDTSRGAADTQYF. The CDR3 DNA reads TGTGCCATCAGTGATACTAGCCGGGGGGCCGCAGATACGCAGTATTTT.

The rearrangement links TRBV18 to TRBJ1-1; 7 bases align to TRBD1. The CDR3 is 15 residues long. CDR1 and CDR2 (germline): KGHSH, LQKENI. J gave up 1 base and V 1 base, and 3 bases lay outside the gene matches. The CDR3 coding sequence is TGTGCCAGCTCACCACATACAGGGGAGAACACTGAAGCTTTCTTT. It is translated as CASSPHTGENTEAFF.

The chain combines TRBV5-4 with TRBJ1-1; 11 bases fit TRBD1. With V trimmed by 4 bases and J by 3 bases, 2 bases remained unmatched. The length of the CDR3 is 14 residues. CDR1 and CDR2 (germline): SGHNT, YYREEE (reference sequence). Here the CDR3 DNA reads TGTGCCAGCAGCCGGGGACAGGGGGACACTGAAGCTTTCTTT. Amino acid sequence: CASSRGQGDTEAFF. The entire variable domain, with the rest obtained from reference TRBV5-4 and TRBJ1-1, is as follows: ETGVTQSPTHLIKTRGQQVTLRCSSQSGHNTVSWYQQALGQGPQFIFQYYREEENGRGNFPPRFSGLQFPNYSSELNVNALELDDSALYLCASSRGQGDTEAFFGQGTRLTVV.

V is TRBV28 and J is TRBJ1-4; TRBD1 matches 9 bases. The CDR3 contains 14 residues. From germline, CDR1 is MDHEN and CDR2 SYDVKM. The J segment lost 7 bases and the V segment lost 6 bases, leaving 6 bases of the junction unmatched. The DNA for the CDR3 is TGTGCCAGCAGCCTACAGGGGGCGTTTGAAAAACTGTTTTTT. It codes for CASSLQGAFEKLFF.

V gene TRBV14 combines with J gene TRBJ1-2; 8 positions match TRBD1. Trimming removed 4 bases from V and 4 bases from J; junction bases left unmatched: 11. The CDR3 spans 16 residues. Per the germline V gene, CDR1 is SGHDN and CDR2 is FVKESK. DNA of the CDR3: TGTGCCAGCAGCCCCAATAGTAGGACAGGGAGCTATGGCTACACCTTC. It specifies CASSPNSRTGSYGYTF. The complete variable domain, with remaining parts taken from reference TRBV14 and TRBJ1-2, reads EAGVTQFPSHSVIEKGQTVTLRCDPISGHDNLYWYRRVMGKEIKFLLHFVKESKQDESGMPNNRFLAERTGGTYSTLKVQPAELEDSGVYFCASSPNSRTGSYGYTFGSGTRLTVV.

The chain joins TRBV4-1 to TRBJ1-4, with 8 bases matching TRBD1. The CDR3 extends over 16 amino acids. V lost 0 bases, J lost 6 bases, and 6 bases stayed unmatched. Germline values: CDR1 MGHRA, CDR2 YSYEKL. CDR3 nucleotides: TGCGCCAGCAGCCAAGACAGGGGGCTAGGCGATGAAAAACTGTTTTTT. Protein: CASSQDRGLGDEKLFF.

This rearrangement joins TRBV4-1 to TRBJ2-5; the match to TRBD2 covers 12 bases. The CDR3 is made up of 16 amino acids. Germline lookup yields CDR1 MGHRA and CDR2 YSYEKL. With 6 bases clipped from V and 4 bases from J, the junction kept 9 bases outside the gene matches. CDR3 coding DNA: TGCGCCAGCAGGACCGCTAGCGGGGGGGCAATAGAGACCCAGTACTTC. Protein product: CASRTASGGAIETQYF.